This entry concerns a single T cell receptor (beta chain). The record originates from a study of blood T cell repertoires in COVID-19. Study as a whole: Italy, Spain and the United States were the sources of the convalescent and acute COVID-19 samples.

TCRdb's copy holds only in-frame clones and misses some; the assay was immunoSEQ multiplex PCR. This table has fewer than 700,000 clones, 70% to 90% appearing once. This TCR derives from a woman aged 45-59 years with COVID-19, enrolled during active disease. Sequencing was done on a sample of peripheral blood.

In nucleotides, the CDR3 is TGCGCCAGCAGCTTATCAGGCAGGGGATCTAACACTGAAGCTTTCTTT. Translating gives CASSLSGRGSNTEAFF. This rearrangement joins TRBV5-1 to TRBJ1-1; perhaps TRBD1 as D (6 bases). Germline V gene lookup returns CDR1 SGHRS and CDR2 YFSETQ. The CDR3 loop spans 16 amino acids. V shed 2 bases and J shed 2 bases, with 16 bases lying between them.